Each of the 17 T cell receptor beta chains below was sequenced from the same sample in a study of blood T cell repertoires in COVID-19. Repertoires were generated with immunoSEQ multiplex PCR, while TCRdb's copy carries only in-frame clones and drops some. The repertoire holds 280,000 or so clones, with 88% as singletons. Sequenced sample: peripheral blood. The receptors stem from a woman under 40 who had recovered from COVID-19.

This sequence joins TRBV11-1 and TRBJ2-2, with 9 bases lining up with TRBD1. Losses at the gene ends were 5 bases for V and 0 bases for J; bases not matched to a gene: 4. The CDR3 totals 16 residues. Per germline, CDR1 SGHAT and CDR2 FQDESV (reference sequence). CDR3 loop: CASSHDRGANTGELFF. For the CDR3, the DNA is TGTGCCAGCAGCCACGACAGGGGGGCGAACACCGGGGAGCTGTTTTTT.

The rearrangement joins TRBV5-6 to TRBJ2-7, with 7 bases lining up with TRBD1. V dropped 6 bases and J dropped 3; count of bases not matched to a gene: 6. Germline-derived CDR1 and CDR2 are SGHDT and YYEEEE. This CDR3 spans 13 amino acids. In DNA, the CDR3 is TGTGCCAGCACCACGACAGGGTACTACGAGCAGTACTTC. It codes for CASTTTGYYEQYF.

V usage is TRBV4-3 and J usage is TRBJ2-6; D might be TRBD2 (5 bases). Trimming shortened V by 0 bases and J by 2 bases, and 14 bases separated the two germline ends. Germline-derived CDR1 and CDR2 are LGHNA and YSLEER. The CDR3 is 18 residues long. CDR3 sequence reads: CASSQEIRPGTGANVLTF. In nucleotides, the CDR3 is TGCGCCAGCAGCCAAGAGATCCGCCCCGGGACTGGGGCCAACGTCCTGACTTTC.

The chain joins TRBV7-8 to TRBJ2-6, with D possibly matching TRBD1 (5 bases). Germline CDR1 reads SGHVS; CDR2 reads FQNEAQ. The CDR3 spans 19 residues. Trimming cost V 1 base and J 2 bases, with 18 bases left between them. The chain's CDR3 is CASSLEVATASPGANVLTF. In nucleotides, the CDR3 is TGTGCCAGCAGCTTAGAGGTGGCGACAGCTAGTCCTGGGGCCAACGTCCTGACTTTC. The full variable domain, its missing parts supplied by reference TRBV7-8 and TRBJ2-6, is GAGVSQSPRYKVAKRGQDVALRCDPISGHVSLFWYQQALGQGPEFLTYFQNEAQLDKSGLPSDRFFAERPEGSVSTLKIQRTQQEDSAVYLCASSLEVATASPGANVLTFGAGSRLTVL.

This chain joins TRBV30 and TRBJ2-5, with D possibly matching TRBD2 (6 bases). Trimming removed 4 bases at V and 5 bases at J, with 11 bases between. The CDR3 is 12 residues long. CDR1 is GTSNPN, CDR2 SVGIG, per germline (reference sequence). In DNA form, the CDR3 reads TGTGCCTGGAACGGCGGGGTGGAGACCCAGTACTTC. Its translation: CAWNGGVETQYF.

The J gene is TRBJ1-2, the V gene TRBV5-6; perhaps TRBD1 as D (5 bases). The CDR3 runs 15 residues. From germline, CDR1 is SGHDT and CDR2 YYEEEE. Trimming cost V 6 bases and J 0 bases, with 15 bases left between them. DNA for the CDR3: TGTGCCAGCACCATCTCAGGGAATACTAACTATGGCTACACCTTC. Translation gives CASTISGNTNYGYTF.

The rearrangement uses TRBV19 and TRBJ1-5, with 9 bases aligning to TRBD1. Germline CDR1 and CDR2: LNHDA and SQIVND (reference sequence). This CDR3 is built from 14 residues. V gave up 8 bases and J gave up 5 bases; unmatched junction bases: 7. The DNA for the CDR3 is TGTGCCAGTCAACTGGGACAGGGTTATCAGCCCCAGCATTTT. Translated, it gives CASQLGQGYQPQHF. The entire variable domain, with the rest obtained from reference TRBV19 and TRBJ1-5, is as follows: DGGITQSPKYLFRKEGQNVTLSCEQNLNHDAMYWYRQDPGQGLRLIYYSQIVNDFQKGDIAEGYSVSREKKESFPLTVTSAQKNPTAFYLCASQLGQGYQPQHFGDGTRLSIL.

In nucleotides, the CDR3 is TGCGCCAGCACTACCACAGGGGGCGATGGCTACACCTTC. It specifies CASTTTGGDGYTF. The V call is TRBV5-1, the J call TRBJ1-2; 9 positions match TRBD1. V lost 6 bases and J lost 6; bases outside the gene matches: 6. The CDR3 length is 13 residues. Germline loops: CDR1 SGHRS, CDR2 YFSETQ.

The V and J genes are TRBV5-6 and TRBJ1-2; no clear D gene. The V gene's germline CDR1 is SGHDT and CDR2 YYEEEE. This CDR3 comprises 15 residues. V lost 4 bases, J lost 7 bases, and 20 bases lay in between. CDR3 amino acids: CASSQEYRAERGYTF. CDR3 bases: TGTGCCAGCAGCCAGGAGTACAGAGCGGAGCGTGGCTACACCTTC. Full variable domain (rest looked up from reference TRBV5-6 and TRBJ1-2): DAGVTQSPTHLIKTRGQQVTLRCSPKSGHDTVSWYQQALGQGPQFIFQYYEEEERQRGNFPDRFSGHQFPNYSSELNVNALLLGDSALYLCASSQEYRAERGYTFGSGTRLTVV.

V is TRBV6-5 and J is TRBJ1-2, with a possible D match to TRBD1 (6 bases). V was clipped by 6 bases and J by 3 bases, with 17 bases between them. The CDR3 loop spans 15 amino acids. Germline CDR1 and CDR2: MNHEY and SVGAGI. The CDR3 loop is CASRPWGGPDYGYTF. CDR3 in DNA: TGTGCCAGCAGGCCCTGGGGGGGCCCTGACTATGGCTACACCTTC.

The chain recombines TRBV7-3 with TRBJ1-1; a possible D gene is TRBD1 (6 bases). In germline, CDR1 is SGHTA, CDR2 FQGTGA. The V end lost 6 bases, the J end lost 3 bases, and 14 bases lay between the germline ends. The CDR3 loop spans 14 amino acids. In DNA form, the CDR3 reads TGTGCCAGCAGTATACAGGGATACGACACTGAAGCTTTCTTT. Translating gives CASSIQGYDTEAFF.

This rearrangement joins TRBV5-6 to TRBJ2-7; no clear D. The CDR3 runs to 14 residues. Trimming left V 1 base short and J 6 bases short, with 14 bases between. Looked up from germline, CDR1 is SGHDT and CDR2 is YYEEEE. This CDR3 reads CASSLYTSWSEQYF. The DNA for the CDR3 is TGTGCCAGCAGCTTGTACACAAGTTGGTCCGAGCAGTACTTC.

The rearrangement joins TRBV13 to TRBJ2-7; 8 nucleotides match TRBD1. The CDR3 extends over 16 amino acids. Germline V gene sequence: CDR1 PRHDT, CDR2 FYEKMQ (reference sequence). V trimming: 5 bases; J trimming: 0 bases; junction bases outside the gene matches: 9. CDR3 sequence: CASSPAGTGFSYEQYF. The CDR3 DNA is TGTGCCAGCAGCCCAGCCGGGACAGGCTTCTCCTACGAGCAGTACTTC. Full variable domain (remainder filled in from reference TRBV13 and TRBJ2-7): AAGVIQSPRHLIKEKRETATLKCYPIPRHDTVYWYQQGPGQDPQFLISFYEKMQSDKGSIPDRFSAQQFSDYHSELNMSSLELGDSALYFCASSPAGTGFSYEQYFGPGTRLTVT.

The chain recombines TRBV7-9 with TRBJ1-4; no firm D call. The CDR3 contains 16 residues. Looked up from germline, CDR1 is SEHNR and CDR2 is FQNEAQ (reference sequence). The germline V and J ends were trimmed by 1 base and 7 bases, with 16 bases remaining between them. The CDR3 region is CASSLDMARRGEKLFF. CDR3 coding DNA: TGTGCCAGCAGCTTAGATATGGCCCGGAGAGGTGAAAAACTGTTTTTT. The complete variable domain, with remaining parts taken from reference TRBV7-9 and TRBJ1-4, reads DTGVSQNPRHKITKRGQNVTFRCDPISEHNRLYWYRQTLGQGPEFLTYFQNEAQLEKSRLLSDRFSAERPKGSFSTLEIQRTEQGDSAMYLCASSLDMARRGEKLFFGSGTQLSVL.

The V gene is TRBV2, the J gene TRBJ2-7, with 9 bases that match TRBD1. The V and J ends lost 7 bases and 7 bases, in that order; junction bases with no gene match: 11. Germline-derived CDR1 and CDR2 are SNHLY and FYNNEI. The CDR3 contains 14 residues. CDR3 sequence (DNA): TGTGCCAGCATAGGGGGACAGGGTTACTGGGAGCAGTACTTC. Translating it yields CASIGGQGYWEQYF.

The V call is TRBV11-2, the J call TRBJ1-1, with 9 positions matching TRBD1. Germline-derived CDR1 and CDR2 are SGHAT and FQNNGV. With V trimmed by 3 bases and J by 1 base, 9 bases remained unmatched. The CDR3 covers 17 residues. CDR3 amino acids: CASSFRLPGQGNTEAFF. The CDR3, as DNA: TGTGCCAGCAGCTTTCGGCTTCCGGGACAGGGGAACACTGAAGCTTTCTTT.

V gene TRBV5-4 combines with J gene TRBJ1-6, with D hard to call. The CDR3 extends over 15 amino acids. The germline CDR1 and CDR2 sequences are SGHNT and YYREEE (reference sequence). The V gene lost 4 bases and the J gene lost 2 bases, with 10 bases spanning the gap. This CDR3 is CASSIAGTYNSPLHF. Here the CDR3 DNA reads TGTGCCAGCAGCATTGCCGGGACCTATAATTCACCCCTCCACTTT.